What follows are 27 T cell receptor beta chains derived from one specimen sequenced in a study of blood T cell repertoires in COVID-19. Repertoires were generated with immunoSEQ multiplex PCR, while TCRdb's copy carries only in-frame clones and drops some. This table has about 150,000 clones, approximately 80% appearing once. Sequenced sample: peripheral blood. These receptors were obtained from a man in his 70s who had recovered from COVID-19.

The chain carries TRBV18 and TRBJ2-7, with 14 bases lining up with TRBD2. The CDR3 has 17 amino acids. CDR1 KGHSH and CDR2 LQKENI come from the germline V gene. V lost 3 bases to trimming and J lost 1 base; unmatched junction nucleotides: 5. CDR3 protein: CASSPGGLAGVSYEQYF. The DNA of the CDR3 is TGTGCCAGCTCACCGGGGGGACTAGCGGGAGTTTCCTACGAGCAGTACTTC.

The chain links TRBV9 to TRBJ2-1, with 13 bases identical to TRBD2. Germline V gene data show CDR1 as SGDLS and CDR2 as YYNGEE. V gave up 3 bases and J gave up 6 bases; unmatched junction bases: 6. There are 16 residues in the CDR3. In DNA, the CDR3 is TGTGCCAGCAGCGAAACGACTAGCGGGAGGTTCAATGAGCAGTTCTTC. Residues: CASSETTSGRFNEQFF.

The V gene is TRBV5-1, the J gene TRBJ2-5; 8 nucleotides align to TRBD1. The germline CDR1 and CDR2 sequences are SGHRS and YFSETQ. The V segment lost 0 bases and the J segment 2 bases; nucleotides outside the gene matches: 3. This CDR3 is built from 15 residues. The CDR3 bases are TGCGCCAGCAGCTTGGCGGACAGGGATCAAGAGACCCAGTACTTC. The encoded protein is CASSLADRDQETQYF.

This chain joins TRBV11-1 and TRBJ2-2; D perhaps matches TRBD2 (6 bases). Germline assignment: CDR1 SGHAT and CDR2 FQDESV (reference sequence). The CDR3 consists of 16 residues. V was trimmed by 5 bases and J by 1 base, leaving 14 bases between them. The chain's CDR3 is CASSHRDLRNTGELFF. CDR3 bases: TGTGCCAGCAGCCACCGGGACTTGAGGAACACCGGGGAGCTGTTTTTT.

The rearrangement links TRBV6-6 to TRBJ1-5; D is undetermined. Germline V lookup: CDR1 MNHNY, CDR2 SVGAGI (reference sequence). This CDR3 region has 14 residues. V lost 5 bases and J lost 6, with 14 bases in between. This CDR3 reads CASSGGSMVQPQHF. DNA for the CDR3: TGTGCCAGCAGTGGAGGGAGTATGGTTCAGCCCCAGCATTTT.

The sample holds a few counts of this clone. The chain is built from TRBV20-1 and TRBJ2-7; D gene uncertain. The CDR3 consists of 11 residues. Germline values: CDR1 DFQATT, CDR2 SNEGSKA (reference sequence). V was clipped by 5 bases and J by 4 bases, with 9 bases between them. The CDR3 DNA follows: TGCAGTGCTCAGTCAGTATACGAGCAGTACTTC. Residues: CSAQSVYEQYF.

V gene TRBV4-3 combines with J gene TRBJ1-2, with D unresolved. From germline, CDR1 is LGHNA and CDR2 YSLEER. Trimming removed 1 base from V and 5 bases from J, with 5 bases in between. CDR3 size: 12 residues. CDR3 region: CASSQVSYGYTF. Here the CDR3 DNA reads TGCGCCAGCAGCCAAGTGTCGTATGGCTACACCTTC.

The V call is TRBV5-6, the J call TRBJ1-5; TRBD1 agrees at 7 bases. The CDR3 consists of 14 residues. The V segment lost 4 bases and the J segment 9 bases; nucleotides outside the gene matches: 10. Germline V lookup: CDR1 SGHDT, CDR2 YYEEEE. The CDR3 sequence: CASSPTRTGRPQHF. The CDR3 nucleotides read TGTGCCAGCAGCCCGACAAGGACAGGACGGCCCCAGCATTTT.

The rearrangement uses TRBV18 and TRBJ1-1; a possible D gene is TRBD1 (6 bases). This CDR3 spans 15 amino acids. Trimming took 0 bases from V and 2 from J, leaving 10 bases between them. Germline lookup yields CDR1 KGHSH and CDR2 LQKENI. CDR3 amino acids: CASSPPTGTNTEAFF. The CDR3 DNA follows: TGTGCCAGCTCACCACCGACAGGAACAAACACTGAAGCTTTCTTT.

This sequence joins TRBV28 and TRBJ2-4; 11 positions match TRBD1. V shed 4 bases and J 6 bases; nucleotides not matched to a gene: 5. The CDR3 consists of 15 residues. Germline loops: CDR1 MDHEN, CDR2 SYDVKM. The CDR3, as DNA: TGTGCCAGCAGTTCCGCCGGGACAGGGGGAAACATTCAGTACTTC. Protein sequence: CASSSAGTGGNIQYF.

The V gene is TRBV10-3, the J gene TRBJ2-2; D possibly corresponds to TRBD2 (5 bases). Per the germline V gene, CDR1 is ENHRY and CDR2 is SYGVKD. This CDR3 has 15 amino acids. The germline V and J ends were trimmed by 4 bases and 2 bases, with 11 bases remaining between them. The CDR3 coding sequence is TGTGCCATCAGTGTGAGGGAACCCAACACCGGGGAGCTGTTTTTT. Translated: CAISVREPNTGELFF.

The V call is TRBV18, the J call TRBJ1-5, with no clear D. V was trimmed by 3 bases and J by 8 bases, leaving 8 bases between them. Germline V gene lookup returns CDR1 KGHSH and CDR2 LQKENI. The CDR3 spans 12 residues. The CDR3 loop reads CASSPPSEPQHF. The CDR3 DNA follows: TGTGCCAGCTCACCGCCTTCGGAGCCCCAGCATTTT.

The V and J genes are TRBV5-1 and TRBJ2-3, with TRBD2 as a possible D gene (6 bases). V was trimmed by 4 bases and J by 4 bases, leaving 19 bases between them. The CDR3 is 16 residues long. Germline assignment: CDR1 SGHRS and CDR2 YFSETQ. The CDR3 reads CASSLWEAGVADTQYF. The CDR3 DNA follows: TGCGCCAGCAGCCTCTGGGAGGCCGGTGTAGCAGATACGCAGTATTTT. Based on the CDR3 plus reference TRBV5-1 and TRBJ2-3, the full variable domain is KAGVTQTPRYLIKTRGQQVTLSCSPISGHRSVSWYQQTPGQGLQFLFEYFSETQRNKGNFPGRFSGRQFSNSRSEMNVSTLELGDSALYLCASSLWEAGVADTQYFGPGTRLTVL.

The chain uses TRBV18 and TRBJ2-7, with D perhaps matching TRBD1 (6 bases). V lost 3 bases to trimming and J lost 1 base, with 10 bases between them. CDR3 length equals 14 residues. The germline CDR1 and CDR2 sequences are KGHSH and LQKENI. CDR3 sequence: CASSPDRLSYEQYF. As DNA, the CDR3 is TGTGCCAGCTCACCCGACAGGCTTTCCTACGAGCAGTACTTC.

The chain couples TRBV4-1 to TRBJ2-2, with 10 bases that match TRBD2. Germline-derived CDR1 and CDR2 are MGHRA and YSYEKL. The J segment lost 4 bases and the V segment lost 0 bases, leaving 5 bases of the junction unmatched. CDR3 size: 17 residues. The CDR3, as DNA: TGCGCCAGCAGCCAAGATGGGCTAGCGGGAGTCACCGGGGAGCTGTTTTTT. Its translation: CASSQDGLAGVTGELFF.

The chain combines TRBV5-1 with TRBJ1-2; TRBD1 might be the D (5 bases). Germline CDR1 reads SGHRS; CDR2 reads YFSETQ. CDR3 length: 16 residues. The V and J ends lost 1 base and 7 bases respectively, with 20 bases between them. The DNA for the CDR3 is TGCGCCAGCAGCTTGTATAGTGACAGTCCCCAGGGTGGCTACACCTTC. This sequence encodes CASSLYSDSPQGGYTF.

The chain links TRBV18 to TRBJ2-3, with 8 positions matching TRBD1. Germline V gene lookup returns CDR1 KGHSH and CDR2 LQKENI. The CDR3 has 15 residues. The J segment lost 6 bases and the V segment lost 1 base, leaving 6 bases of the junction unmatched. CDR3 loop: CASSPRGQGGDTQYF. CDR3 in DNA: TGTGCCAGCTCACCACGCGGACAGGGTGGCGATACGCAGTATTTT.

The chain is built from TRBV7-2 and TRBJ2-1; 10 positions match TRBD1. Germline V gene lookup returns CDR1 SGHTA and CDR2 FQGNSA. V was clipped by 3 bases and J by 10 bases; unmatched bases: 6. This CDR3 has 14 amino acids. DNA for the CDR3: TGTGCCAGCAGCTTCCGGGACAGGGGTTTGGAGCAGTTCTTC. Translated, it gives CASSFRDRGLEQFF.

J is TRBJ1-3 and V is TRBV7-9; D not certain. The CDR3 consists of 15 residues. CDR1 is SEHNR, CDR2 FQNEAQ, per germline (reference sequence). Trimming left V 2 bases short and J 0 bases short, with 8 bases between. For the CDR3, the DNA is TGTGCCAGCAGCTTAAATCCCAGCTCTGGAAACACCATATATTTT. This translates into CASSLNPSSGNTIYF.

This chain links TRBV27 with TRBJ2-1, with 9 nucleotides matching TRBD1. Trimming at V came to 3 bases and at J to 12 bases, leaving 9 bases not matched to a gene. Germline loops: CDR1 MNHEY, CDR2 SMNVEV (reference sequence). There are 14 residues in the CDR3. In DNA, the CDR3 is TGTGCCAGCAGTTTCGGACAGGGGACGAATCGGCAGTTCTTC. Protein sequence: CASSFGQGTNRQFF.

V is TRBV28 and J is TRBJ2-5; 7 nucleotides agree with TRBD2. The CDR3 extends over 15 amino acids. V was clipped by 8 bases and J by 3 bases; unmatched bases: 12. The germline V gene encodes CDR1 MDHEN and CDR2 SYDVKM. The DNA of the CDR3 is TGTGCCAGCCTCGCCAGCGGGGCGGCGAAAGAGACCCAGTACTTC. This gives the protein CASLASGAAKETQYF. Looking up the rest from reference TRBV28 and TRBJ2-5 gives the full variable domain: DVKVTQSSRYLVKRTGEKVFLECVQDMDHENMFWYRQDPGLGLRLIYFSYDVKMKEKGDIPEGYSVSREKKERFSLILESASTNQTSMYLCASLASGAAKETQYFGPGTRLLVL.

The rearrangement uses TRBV29-1 and TRBJ1-1; D perhaps matches TRBD1 (5 bases). Trimming stripped 7 bases from V and 1 base from J, with 16 bases between. From germline, CDR1 is SQVTM and CDR2 ANQGSEA. The CDR3 has 14 amino acids. The chain's CDR3 is CSAVSQGGNTEAFF. The CDR3 nucleotides read TGCAGCGCCGTATCCCAGGGTGGGAACACTGAAGCTTTCTTT.

The chain joins TRBV25-1 to TRBJ1-2; the match to TRBD1 covers 7 bases. The V gene's germline CDR1 is MGHDK and CDR2 SYGVNS. CDR3 length: 14 amino acids. Germline trimming cut 2 bases from V and 7 bases from J; bases unmatched to any gene: 7. CDR3 sequence (DNA): TGTGCCAGCAGTGAAGATGAGGGGGCGCTTGGCTACACCTTC. Its translation: CASSEDEGALGYTF.

This sequence joins TRBV29-1 and TRBJ1-4; 7 bases map to TRBD1. The V gene's germline CDR1 is SQVTM and CDR2 ANQGSEA. The CDR3 is made up of 16 amino acids. The ends lost 1 base at V and 10 bases at J; junction bases unmatched: 15. CDR3 coding DNA: TGCAGCGTTGAAGGTTGGCAGGGGGATGAGTATGGAAAACTGTTTTTT. Protein product: CSVEGWQGDEYGKLFF.

The V call is TRBV14, the J call TRBJ2-7; 13 positions match TRBD2. The germline V gene encodes CDR1 SGHDN and CDR2 FVKESK. The CDR3 is made up of 17 amino acids. The J segment lost 6 bases and the V segment lost 4 bases, leaving 12 bases of the junction unmatched. The chain's CDR3 is CASSPTRGLAGAFEQYF. CDR3 DNA: TGTGCCAGCAGCCCAACCAGAGGACTAGCGGGGGCCTTCGAGCAGTACTTC.

V and J are TRBV7-2 and TRBJ1-2; TRBD1 matches 8 bases. CDR1 is SGHTA, CDR2 FQGNSA, per germline. CDR3 length: 14 amino acids. The junction had 3 bases not matched to a gene; V was cut back by 1 base and J by 5 bases. This CDR3 reads CASSLGGTGYGYTF. The CDR3, as DNA: TGTGCCAGCAGCTTAGGAGGGACAGGATATGGCTACACCTTC.

This clone was recorded once. This chain connects TRBV19 to TRBJ2-7; 9 bases are a match to TRBD2. From germline, CDR1 is LNHDA and CDR2 SQIVND (reference sequence). The CDR3 totals 15 residues. The V and J ends lost 6 bases and 7 bases, in that order; junction bases with no gene match: 13. In DNA, the CDR3 is TGTGCCAGTAGGCCACTAGCGGGCCTACCTACGGAGCAGTACTTC. Translating it yields CASRPLAGLPTEQYF.